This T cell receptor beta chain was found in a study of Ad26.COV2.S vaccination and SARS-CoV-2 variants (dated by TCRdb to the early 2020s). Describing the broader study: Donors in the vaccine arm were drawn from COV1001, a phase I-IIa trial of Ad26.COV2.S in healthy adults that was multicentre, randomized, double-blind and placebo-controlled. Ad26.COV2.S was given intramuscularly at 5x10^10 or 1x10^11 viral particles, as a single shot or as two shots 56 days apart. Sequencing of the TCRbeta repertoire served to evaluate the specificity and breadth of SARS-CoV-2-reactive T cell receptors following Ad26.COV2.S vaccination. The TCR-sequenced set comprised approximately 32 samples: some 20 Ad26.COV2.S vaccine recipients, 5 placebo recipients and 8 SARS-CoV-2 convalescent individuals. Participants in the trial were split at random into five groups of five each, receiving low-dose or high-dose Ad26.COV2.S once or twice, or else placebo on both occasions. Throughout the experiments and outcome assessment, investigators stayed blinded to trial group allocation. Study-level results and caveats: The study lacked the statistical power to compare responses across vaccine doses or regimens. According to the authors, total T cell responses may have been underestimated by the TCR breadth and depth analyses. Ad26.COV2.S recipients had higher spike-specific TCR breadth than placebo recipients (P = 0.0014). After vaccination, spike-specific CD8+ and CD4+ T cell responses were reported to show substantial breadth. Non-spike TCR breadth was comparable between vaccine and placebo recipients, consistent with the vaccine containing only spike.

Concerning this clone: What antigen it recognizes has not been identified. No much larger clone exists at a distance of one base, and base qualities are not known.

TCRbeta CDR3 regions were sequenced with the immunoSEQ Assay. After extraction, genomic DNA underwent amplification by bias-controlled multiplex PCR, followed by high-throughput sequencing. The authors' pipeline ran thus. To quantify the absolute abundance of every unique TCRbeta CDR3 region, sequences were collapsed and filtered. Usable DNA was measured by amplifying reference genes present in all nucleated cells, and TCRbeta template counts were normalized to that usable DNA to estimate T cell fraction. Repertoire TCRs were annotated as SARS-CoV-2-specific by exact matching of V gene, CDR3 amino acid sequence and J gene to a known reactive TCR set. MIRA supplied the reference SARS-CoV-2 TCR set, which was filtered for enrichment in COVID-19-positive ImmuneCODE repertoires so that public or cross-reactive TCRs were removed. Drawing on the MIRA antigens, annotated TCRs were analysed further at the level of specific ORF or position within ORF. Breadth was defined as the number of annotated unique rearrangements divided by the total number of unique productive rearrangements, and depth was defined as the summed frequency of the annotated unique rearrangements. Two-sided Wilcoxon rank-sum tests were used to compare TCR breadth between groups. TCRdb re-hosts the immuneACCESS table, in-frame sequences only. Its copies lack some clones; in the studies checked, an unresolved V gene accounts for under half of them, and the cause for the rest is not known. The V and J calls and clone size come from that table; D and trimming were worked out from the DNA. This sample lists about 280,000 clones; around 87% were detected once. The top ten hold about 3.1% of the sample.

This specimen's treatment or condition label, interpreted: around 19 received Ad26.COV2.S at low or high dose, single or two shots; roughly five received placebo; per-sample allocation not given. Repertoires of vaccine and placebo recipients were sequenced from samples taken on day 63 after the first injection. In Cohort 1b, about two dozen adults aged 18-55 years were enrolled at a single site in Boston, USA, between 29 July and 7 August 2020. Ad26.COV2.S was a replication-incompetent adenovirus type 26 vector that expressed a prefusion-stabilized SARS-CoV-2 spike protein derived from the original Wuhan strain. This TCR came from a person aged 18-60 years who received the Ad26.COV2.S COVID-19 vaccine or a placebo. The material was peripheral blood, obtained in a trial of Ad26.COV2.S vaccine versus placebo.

The CDR3 in this case is CASSPEGGHGYGYTF. The bases are TGTGCCAGCAGCCCGGAAGGCGGACATGGCTATGGCTACACCTTC. The chain uses TRBV7-2 and TRBJ1-2, with a weak D call of TRBD1 (5 bases match). V is reduced by 5 bases and J by 4 bases, leaving a spacing of 17 bases between them. The CDR3 sequence holds 15 residues, the cysteine and phenylalanine included. The DNA shown is the 45-base CDR3, in frame from base 1. CDR1 and CDR2, looked up from the germline V gene, are SGHTA and FQGNSA.